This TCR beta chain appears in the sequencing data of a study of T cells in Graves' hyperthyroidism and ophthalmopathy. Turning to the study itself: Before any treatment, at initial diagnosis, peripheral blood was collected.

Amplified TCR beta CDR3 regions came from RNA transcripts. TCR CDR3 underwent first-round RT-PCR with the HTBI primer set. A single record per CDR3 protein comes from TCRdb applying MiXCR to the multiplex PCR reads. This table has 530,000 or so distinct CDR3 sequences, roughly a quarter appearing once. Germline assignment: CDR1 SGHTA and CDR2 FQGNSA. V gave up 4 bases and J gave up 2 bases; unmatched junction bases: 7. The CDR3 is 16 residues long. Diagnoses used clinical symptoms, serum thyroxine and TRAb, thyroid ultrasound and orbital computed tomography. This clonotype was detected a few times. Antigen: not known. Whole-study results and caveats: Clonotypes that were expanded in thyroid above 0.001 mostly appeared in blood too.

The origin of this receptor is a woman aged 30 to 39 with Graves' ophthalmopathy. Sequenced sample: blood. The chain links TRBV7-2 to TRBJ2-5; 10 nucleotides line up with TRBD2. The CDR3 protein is CASSSPSGGSQETQYF. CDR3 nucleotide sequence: TGTGCCAGCAGCTCCCCTAGCGGGGGTTCTCAAGAGACCCAGTACTTC.